This TCR beta chain originates from a study of molecular identifiers for immune sequencing clone quantification. Study details: Within a replicate experiment, RNA obtained from either 20,000 or 100,000 naive CD8 cells was divided into five aliquots, and four of those aliquots were then sequenced.

TCRdb processed the PCR reads anew with MiXCR; each CDR3 protein has one entry. The table has 460,000 or so distinct CDR3 sequences, about a fifth seen once. The length of the CDR3 is 13 residues. Germline CDR1 MNHEY, CDR2 SVGAGI. After removal of 5 bases from V and 6 bases from J, the junction contained 5 bases not matched to a gene. The sorting of naive CD8 T cells used the CD8+CD4-CCR7+CD45RA+ phenotype. This clonotype was detected many times. The antigen is not known. Study observations and caveats: Barcode sharing among identical TCR molecules could make large clones appear smaller. In CMV-specific effectors, clones above 20 copies held over 98% of molecules; naive, under 1%.

This receptor was identified in a human donor in good health. Some libraries in this study had Jurkat cell RNA spiked in. Input material: naive CD8+ T cells from blood, with Jurkat cell RNA spiked in. Subset indicated: FACS-sorted CD8+CD4-CCR7+CD45RA+ naive T cells. V and J are TRBV6-5 and TRBJ2-7, with 9 bases lining up with TRBD2. CDR3 coding DNA: TGTGCCAGCAGTGCGGGGGGGAGAATCGAGCAGTACTTC. This gives the protein CASSAGGRIEQYF.